A selection of T cell receptor beta chains follows, all from one sample in a study of cytomegalovirus exposure and HLA in healthy donors. Using immunoSEQ multiplex PCR, the repertoire was profiled, and TCRdb retains in-frame clones only, with some absent. Of around 98,000 clones listed, less than 70% were seen once; the top ten hold 1.2%. The sample consisted of PBMCs. The receptors originated from a female donor in good health and CMV-seronegative. Both conserved end residues are part of each CDR3. The D gene is left open where the match is weak. Expanded clones are given a class, and other clones once, few, many or no size at all.

V gene: TRBV7-9
CDR3 length: 15
D gene: .
J gene: TRBJ1-3
clone size: few
CDR3 DNA: TGTGCCAGCAGCATAACCCCGGGGGGTGGAAACACCATATATTTT
CDR3 protein: CASSITPGGGNTIYF

V gene: TRBV18
CDR3 length: 14
D gene: .
J gene: TRBJ2-7
clone size: .
CDR3 DNA: TGTGCCAGCTCACCACCGCATACGGTTTACGAGCAGTACTTC
CDR3 protein: CASSPPHTVYEQYF

V gene: TRBV2
CDR3 length: 15
D gene: TRBD2
J gene: TRBJ2-1
clone size: .
CDR3 DNA: TGTGCCAGCAGTGCCCAGCGGGGGACTGGCGATGAGCAGTTCTTC
CDR3 protein: CASSAQRGTGDEQFF

V gene: TRBV6-1
CDR3 length: 13
D gene: .
J gene: TRBJ2-7
clone size: .
CDR3 DNA: TGTGCCAGCACCCCACTAGCTGCAGGCGAGCAGTACTTC
CDR3 protein: CASTPLAAGEQYF

V gene: TRBV10-3
CDR3 length: 14
D gene: .
J gene: TRBJ1-2
clone size: few
CDR3 DNA: TGTGCCATCAGCGATGGACAGCCCTATGTTGGCTACACCTTC
CDR3 protein: CAISDGQPYVGYTF

V gene: TRBV11-2
CDR3 length: 17
D gene: TRBD2
J gene: TRBJ2-3
clone size: once
CDR3 DNA: TGTGCCAGCAGCTTGTTTGGGAGCGGGAGGGAGGCGGATACGCAGTATTTT
CDR3 protein: CASSLFGSGREADTQYF

V gene: TRBV2
CDR3 length: 15
D gene: TRBD2
J gene: TRBJ2-1
clone size: once
CDR3 DNA: TGTGCCAGCAGTGAGGTAGCGGGGGCTTACAATGAGCAGTTCTTC
CDR3 protein: CASSEVAGAYNEQFF

V gene: TRBV6-1
CDR3 length: 14
D gene: TRBD1
J gene: TRBJ2-7
clone size: .
CDR3 DNA: TGTGCCAGCAGGATGGGACAGTCAATCTACGAGCAGTACTTC
CDR3 protein: CASRMGQSIYEQYF

V gene: TRBV2
CDR3 length: 14
D gene: TRBD1
J gene: TRBJ2-5
clone size: .
CDR3 DNA: TGTGCCAGCAGCGGACAGGGACCCCAAGAGACCCAGTACTTC
CDR3 protein: CASSGQGPQETQYF

V gene: TRBV2
CDR3 length: 12
D gene: TRBD1
J gene: TRBJ1-2
clone size: .
CDR3 DNA: TGTGCCAGCCAGGGGGCCGGGTATGGCTACACCTTC
CDR3 protein: CASQGAGYGYTF

V gene: TRBV7-8
CDR3 length: 13
D gene: .
J gene: TRBJ1-5
clone size: .
CDR3 DNA: TGTGCCAGCAGCTTAGAAGGGGCTCAGCCCCAGCATTTT
CDR3 protein: CASSLEGAQPQHF

V gene: TRBV7-9
CDR3 length: 18
D gene: TRBD1
J gene: TRBJ1-5
clone size: .
CDR3 DNA: TGTGCCAGCAGCTTAGCGCCTAATGGCCGACAGGGAAAACAGCCCCAGCATTTT
CDR3 protein: CASSLAPNGRQGKQPQHF

V gene: TRBV5-1
CDR3 length: 16
D gene: .
J gene: TRBJ2-4
clone size: .
CDR3 DNA: TGCGCCAGCAGCCAAGGAGACGGTTCGGCCAAAAACATTCAGTACTTC
CDR3 protein: CASSQGDGSAKNIQYF

V gene: TRBV10-3
CDR3 length: 15
D gene: TRBD1
J gene: TRBJ2-2
clone size: .
CDR3 DNA: TGTGCCACTGGGACAGGGGATTTGAACACCGGGGAGCTGTTTTTT
CDR3 protein: CATGTGDLNTGELFF

V gene: TRBV4-1
CDR3 length: 21
D gene: TRBD2
J gene: TRBJ2-3
clone size: .
CDR3 DNA: TGCGCCAGCAGCCAAGAGCGGCCCGGGACTAGCGGGGGGGCACGAACAGATACGCAGTATTTT
CDR3 protein: CASSQERPGTSGGARTDTQYF

V gene: TRBV7-2
CDR3 length: 13
D gene: TRBD1
J gene: TRBJ1-2
clone size: .
CDR3 DNA: TGTGCCAGCAGCCGCGACAGGGCCTATGGCTACACCTTC
CDR3 protein: CASSRDRAYGYTF

V gene: TRBV5-8
CDR3 length: 13
D gene: TRBD1
J gene: TRBJ1-1
clone size: .
CDR3 DNA: TGTGCCAGCAGTCGGGACAGCGGCACTGAAGCTTTCTTT
CDR3 protein: CASSRDSGTEAFF

V gene: TRBV19
CDR3 length: 15
D gene: TRBD1
J gene: TRBJ2-5
clone size: .
CDR3 DNA: TGTGCCAGTAGTACTAGGACAGGGTTCGGGGAGACCCAGTACTTC
CDR3 protein: CASSTRTGFGETQYF

V gene: TRBV2
CDR3 length: 13
D gene: .
J gene: TRBJ2-7
clone size: .
CDR3 DNA: TGTGCCAGCAGTGAACGGGACATCTACGAGCAGTACTTC
CDR3 protein: CASSERDIYEQYF

V gene: TRBV5-1
CDR3 length: 15
D gene: .
J gene: TRBJ2-3
clone size: .
CDR3 DNA: TGCGCCAGCAGCCCACCTCGGGGAGGCACAGATACGCAGTATTTT
CDR3 protein: CASSPPRGGTDTQYF

V gene: TRBV6-5
CDR3 length: 14
D gene: .
J gene: TRBJ1-2
clone size: few
CDR3 DNA: TGTGCCAGCAGTTACTCAGAGGGCGTCTATGGCTACACCTTC
CDR3 protein: CASSYSEGVYGYTF

V gene: TRBV7-9
CDR3 length: 14
D gene: TRBD1
J gene: TRBJ1-6
clone size: few
CDR3 DNA: TGTGCCAGCAGCCGGGGACAGTTAAATTCACCCCTCCACTTT
CDR3 protein: CASSRGQLNSPLHF

V gene: TRBV5-1
CDR3 length: 17
D gene: TRBD2
J gene: TRBJ2-2
clone size: few
CDR3 DNA: TGCGCCAGCAGCTTGGCCACTAGCGGGAGACCAACCGGGGAGCTGTTTTTT
CDR3 protein: CASSLATSGRPTGELFF

V gene: TRBV29-1
CDR3 length: 15
D gene: .
J gene: TRBJ2-3
clone size: .
CDR3 DNA: TGCAGCGTCACCCCGGACAAGGGGGGCACAGATACGCAGTATTTT
CDR3 protein: CSVTPDKGGTDTQYF

V gene: TRBV7-9
CDR3 length: 15
D gene: .
J gene: TRBJ1-2
clone size: .
CDR3 DNA: TGTGCCAGCAGCTTAGAAGGCCAGGTTCTACCGGGCTACACCTTC
CDR3 protein: CASSLEGQVLPGYTF

V gene: TRBV6-4
CDR3 length: 15
D gene: .
J gene: TRBJ2-3
clone size: .
CDR3 DNA: TGTGCCAGCAGTGAAGCGGCTTCTAGCACAGATACGCAGTATTTT
CDR3 protein: CASSEAASSTDTQYF

V gene: TRBV7-2
CDR3 length: 13
D gene: .
J gene: TRBJ2-1
clone size: .
CDR3 DNA: TGTGCCAGCAGCTCAAGTCGGGACAATGAGCAGTTCTTC
CDR3 protein: CASSSSRDNEQFF

V gene: TRBV6-5
CDR3 length: 15
D gene: .
J gene: TRBJ2-5
clone size: .
CDR3 DNA: TGTGCCAGCAGTACAATCCCGGACAGTCAAGAGACCCAGTACTTC
CDR3 protein: CASSTIPDSQETQYF

V gene: TRBV27
CDR3 length: 15
D gene: .
J gene: TRBJ2-7
clone size: .
CDR3 DNA: TGTGCCAGCAGGGAGCGCGCGACTATATCCTACGAGCAGTACTTC
CDR3 protein: CASRERATISYEQYF

V gene: TRBV5-1
CDR3 length: 13
D gene: TRBD1
J gene: TRBJ1-4
clone size: .
CDR3 DNA: TGCGCCAGCCAGGGGGCCTTTAATGAAAAACTGTTTTTT
CDR3 protein: CASQGAFNEKLFF

V gene: TRBV28
CDR3 length: 17
D gene: .
J gene: TRBJ1-5
clone size: .
CDR3 DNA: TGTGCCAGCAGTTTATTAAAAGGCTTGAGGTTCAATCAGCCCCAGCATTTT
CDR3 protein: CASSLLKGLRFNQPQHF

V gene: TRBV28
CDR3 length: 12
D gene: TRBD1
J gene: TRBJ2-3
clone size: .
CDR3 DNA: TGTGCCAGCAGTACGGACAGGCTGGGGCAGTATTTT
CDR3 protein: CASSTDRLGQYF

V gene: TRBV4-1
CDR3 length: 16
D gene: .
J gene: TRBJ2-1
clone size: .
CDR3 DNA: TGCGCCAGCAGCCAACCCAGACGGGACTGGGGCAATGAGCAGTTCTTC
CDR3 protein: CASSQPRRDWGNEQFF

V gene: TRBV7-2
CDR3 length: 16
D gene: .
J gene: TRBJ1-3
clone size: .
CDR3 DNA: TGTGCCAGCAGCGCCAGGGGCGGAGGCTCTGGAAACACCATATATTTT
CDR3 protein: CASSARGGGSGNTIYF

V gene: TRBV7-8
CDR3 length: 17
D gene: .
J gene: TRBJ1-3
clone size: .
CDR3 DNA: TGTGCCAGCAGCTCACTTAGGCAGGGGTACTCTGGAAACACCATATATTTT
CDR3 protein: CASSSLRQGYSGNTIYF

V gene: TRBV5-4
CDR3 length: 13
D gene: .
J gene: TRBJ1-2
clone size: .
CDR3 DNA: TGTGCCAGCAGCTTGGCGGGGGGCGGTGGCTACACCTTC
CDR3 protein: CASSLAGGGGYTF

V gene: TRBV7-9
CDR3 length: 18
D gene: TRBD2
J gene: TRBJ2-1
clone size: .
CDR3 DNA: TGTGCCAGCAGCTTATCGGGACTAGCGGGTGGGTCCTACAATGAGCAGTTCTTC
CDR3 protein: CASSLSGLAGGSYNEQFF

V gene: TRBV9
CDR3 length: 15
D gene: TRBD1
J gene: TRBJ2-7
clone size: .
CDR3 DNA: TGTGCCAGCAGCGTAGAGGGGACAGAGTCCTACGAGCAGTACTTC
CDR3 protein: CASSVEGTESYEQYF

V gene: TRBV7-8
CDR3 length: 15
D gene: TRBD1
J gene: TRBJ2-1
clone size: .
CDR3 DNA: TGTGCCAGCAGCCCCAGGGGGCGTAGAATCAATGAGCAGTTCTTC
CDR3 protein: CASSPRGRRINEQFF